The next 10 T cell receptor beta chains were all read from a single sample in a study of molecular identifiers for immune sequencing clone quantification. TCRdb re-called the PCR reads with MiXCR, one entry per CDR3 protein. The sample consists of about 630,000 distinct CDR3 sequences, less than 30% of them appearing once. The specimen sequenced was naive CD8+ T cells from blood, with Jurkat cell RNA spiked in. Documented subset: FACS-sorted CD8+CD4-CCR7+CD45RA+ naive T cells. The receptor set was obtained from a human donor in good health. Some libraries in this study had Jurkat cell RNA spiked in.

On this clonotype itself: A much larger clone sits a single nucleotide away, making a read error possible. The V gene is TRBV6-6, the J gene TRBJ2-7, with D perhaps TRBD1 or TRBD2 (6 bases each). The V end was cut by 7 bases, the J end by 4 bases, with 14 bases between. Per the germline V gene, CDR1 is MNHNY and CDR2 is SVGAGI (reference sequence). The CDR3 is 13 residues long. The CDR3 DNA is TGTGCCAGCAAGGGGGATAGCGGTTACGAGCAGTACTTC. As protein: CASKGDSGYEQYF.

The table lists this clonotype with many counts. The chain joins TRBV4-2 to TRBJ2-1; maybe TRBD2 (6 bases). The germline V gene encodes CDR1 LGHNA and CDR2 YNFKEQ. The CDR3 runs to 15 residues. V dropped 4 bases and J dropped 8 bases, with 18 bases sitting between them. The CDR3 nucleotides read TGTGCCAGCAGCCGGAGGGATGACAGAGACGATGAGCAGTTCTTC. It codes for CASSRRDDRDDEQFF.

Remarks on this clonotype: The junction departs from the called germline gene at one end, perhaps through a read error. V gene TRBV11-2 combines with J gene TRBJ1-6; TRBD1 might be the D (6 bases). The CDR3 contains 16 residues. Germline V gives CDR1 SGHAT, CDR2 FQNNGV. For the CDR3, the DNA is TGTGCCAGCAGTCGGACAGTCCAGGGCGGTAATTCACCCCTCCCCTTT. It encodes CASSRTVQGGNSPLPF.

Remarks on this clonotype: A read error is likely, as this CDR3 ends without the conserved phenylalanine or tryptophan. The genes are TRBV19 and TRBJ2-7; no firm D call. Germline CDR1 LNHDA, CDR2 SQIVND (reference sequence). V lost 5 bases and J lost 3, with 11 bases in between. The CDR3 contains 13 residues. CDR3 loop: CASSSHLDYEQYS. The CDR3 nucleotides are TGTGCCAGTAGTTCTCACCTCGACTACGAGCAGTACTCC.

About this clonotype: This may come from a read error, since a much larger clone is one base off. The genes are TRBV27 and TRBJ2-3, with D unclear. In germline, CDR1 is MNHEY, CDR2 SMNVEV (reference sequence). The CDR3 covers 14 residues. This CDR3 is CACSLRVSTDTQYF. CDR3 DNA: TGTGCCTGCAGTTTAAGGGTCAGCACAGATACGCAGTATTTT.

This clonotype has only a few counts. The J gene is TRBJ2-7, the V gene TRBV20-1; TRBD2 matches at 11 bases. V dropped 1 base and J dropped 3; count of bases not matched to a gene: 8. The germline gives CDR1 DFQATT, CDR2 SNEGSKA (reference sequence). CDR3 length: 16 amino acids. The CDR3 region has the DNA TGCAGTGCTAGAGCCACAAGAGGACTAGCGGGCTACGAGCAGTACTTC. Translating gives CSARATRGLAGYEQYF.

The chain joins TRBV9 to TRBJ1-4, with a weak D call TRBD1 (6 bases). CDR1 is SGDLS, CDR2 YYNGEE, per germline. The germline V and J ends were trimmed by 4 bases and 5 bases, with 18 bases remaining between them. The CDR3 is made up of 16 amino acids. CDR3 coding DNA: TGTGCCAGCAGCCTAAACCGGGGGGGCAAGAATGAAAAACTGTTTTTT. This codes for CASSLNRGGKNEKLFF.

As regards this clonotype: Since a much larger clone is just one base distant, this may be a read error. CDR3 in DNA: TGTGCCAGCAGCTCCGAGACGTTAAGATTCCAAGAGACCCAGTACTTC. It specifies CASSSETLRFQETQYF. V is TRBV7-2 and J is TRBJ2-5, with D hard to call. Germline lookup yields CDR1 SGHTA and CDR2 FQGNSA. The CDR3 totals 16 residues. The germline V and J ends were trimmed by 4 bases and 1 base, with 16 bases remaining between them.

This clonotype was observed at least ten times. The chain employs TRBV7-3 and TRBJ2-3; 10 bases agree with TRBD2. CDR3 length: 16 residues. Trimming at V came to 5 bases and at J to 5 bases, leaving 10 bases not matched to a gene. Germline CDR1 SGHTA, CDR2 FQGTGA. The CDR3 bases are TGTGCCAGCAGCAACACTAGCGGGATGTTAGTAGATACGCAGTATTTT. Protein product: CASSNTSGMLVDTQYF. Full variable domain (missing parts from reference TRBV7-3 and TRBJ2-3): GAGVSQTPSNKVTEKGKYVELRCDPISGHTALYWYRQSLGQGPEFLIYFQGTGAADDSGLPNDRFFAVRPEGSVSTLKIQRTERGDSAVYLCASSNTSGMLVDTQYFGPGTRLTVL.

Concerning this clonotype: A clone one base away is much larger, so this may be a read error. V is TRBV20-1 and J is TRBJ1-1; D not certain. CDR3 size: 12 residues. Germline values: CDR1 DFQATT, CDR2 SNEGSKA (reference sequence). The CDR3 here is CSARDHGDYAIF. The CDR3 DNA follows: TGCAGTGCTAGAGATCATGGGGATTACGCTATCTTT.